This T cell receptor beta chain is from a study of beta chain features in type 1 diabetes. Study findings and constraints: Patients with Type 1 diabetes showed moderately but significantly shorter TCRB CDR3s in all four CD4+ subsets.

Stem cell-like memory, regulatory, central memory and naive CD4+ cells were sorted via CD45RO/CCR7/CD25/CD127/CD95/CD27. V was clipped by 7 bases and J by 0 bases; unmatched bases: 6. Germline CDR1 reads LNHDA; CDR2 reads SQIVND (reference sequence). The length of the CDR3 is 15 residues. All of the isolated RNA was reverse transcribed, so expressed TCRB transcripts were sequenced. Profiled with immunoSEQ multiplex PCR; TCRdb holds only in-frame clones, not every one. The data hold about 160,000 clones, with 9% to 10% observed a single time. A note on this clone: Its specificity is not known.

The genes are TRBV19 and TRBJ1-3; TRBD1 matches at 7 bases. Material: central memory CD4+ T cells from blood. This TCR was recovered from a woman aged 25 to 39 with type 1 diabetes. This CDR3 reads CASIKGASSGNTIYF. Here the CDR3 DNA reads TGTGCCAGTATCAAGGGGGCAAGCTCTGGAAACACCATATATTTT.